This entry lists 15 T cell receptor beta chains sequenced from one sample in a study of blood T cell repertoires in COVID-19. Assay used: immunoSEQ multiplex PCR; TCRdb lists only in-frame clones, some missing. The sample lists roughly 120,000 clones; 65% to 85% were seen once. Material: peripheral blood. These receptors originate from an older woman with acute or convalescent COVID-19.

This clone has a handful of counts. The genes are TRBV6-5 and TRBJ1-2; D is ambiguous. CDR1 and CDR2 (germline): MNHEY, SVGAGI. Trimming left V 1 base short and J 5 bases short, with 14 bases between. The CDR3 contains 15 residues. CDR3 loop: CASSYLMPRGYGYTF. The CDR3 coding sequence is TGTGCCAGCAGTTACTTGATGCCCCGGGGTTATGGCTACACCTTC.

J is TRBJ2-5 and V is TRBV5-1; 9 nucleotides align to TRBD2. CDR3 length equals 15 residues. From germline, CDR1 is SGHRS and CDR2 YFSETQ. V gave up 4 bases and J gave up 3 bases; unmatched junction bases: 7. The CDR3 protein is CASSGQGLAEETQYF. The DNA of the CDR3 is TGCGCCAGCAGCGGCCAGGGACTAGCAGAAGAGACCCAGTACTTC.

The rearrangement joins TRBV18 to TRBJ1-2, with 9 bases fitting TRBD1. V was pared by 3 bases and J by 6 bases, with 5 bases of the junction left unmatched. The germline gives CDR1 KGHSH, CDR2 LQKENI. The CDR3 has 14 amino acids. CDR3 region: CASSPSGQGNGYTF. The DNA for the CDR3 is TGTGCCAGCTCACCCTCGGGACAGGGAAATGGCTACACCTTC.

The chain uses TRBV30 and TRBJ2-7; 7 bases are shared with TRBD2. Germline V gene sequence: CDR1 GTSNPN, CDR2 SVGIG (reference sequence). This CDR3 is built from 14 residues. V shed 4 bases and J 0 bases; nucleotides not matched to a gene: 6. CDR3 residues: CAWNLERDSYEQYF. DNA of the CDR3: TGTGCCTGGAATCTAGAGCGGGACTCCTACGAGCAGTACTTC.

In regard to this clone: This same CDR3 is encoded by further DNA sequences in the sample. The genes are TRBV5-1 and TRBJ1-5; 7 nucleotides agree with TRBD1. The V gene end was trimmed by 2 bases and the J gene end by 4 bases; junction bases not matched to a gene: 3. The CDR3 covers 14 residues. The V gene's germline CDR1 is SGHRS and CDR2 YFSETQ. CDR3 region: CASSLTGENQPQHF. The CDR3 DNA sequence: TGCGCCAGCAGCTTAACAGGGGAAAATCAGCCCCAGCATTTT.

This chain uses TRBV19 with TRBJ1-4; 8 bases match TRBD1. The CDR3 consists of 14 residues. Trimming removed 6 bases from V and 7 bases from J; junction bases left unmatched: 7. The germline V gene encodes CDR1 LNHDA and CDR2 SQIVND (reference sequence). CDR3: CASSGQGGSEKLFF. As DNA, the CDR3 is TGTGCCAGTAGCGGACAGGGCGGGAGTGAAAAACTGTTTTTT.

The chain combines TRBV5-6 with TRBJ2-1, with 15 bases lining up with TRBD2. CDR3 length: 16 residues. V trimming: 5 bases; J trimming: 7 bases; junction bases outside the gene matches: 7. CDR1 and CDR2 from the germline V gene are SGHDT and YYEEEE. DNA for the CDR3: TGTGCCAGCAGGCCGGGACTAGCGGGGGGCAGGAATGAGCAGTTCTTC. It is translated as CASRPGLAGGRNEQFF.

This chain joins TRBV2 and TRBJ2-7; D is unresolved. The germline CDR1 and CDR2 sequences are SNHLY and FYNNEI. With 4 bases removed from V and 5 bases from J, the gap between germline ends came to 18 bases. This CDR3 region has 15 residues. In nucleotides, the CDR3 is TGTGCCAGCAGTGGGAGCCACGGTAGTAATAACGAGCAGTACTTC. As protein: CASSGSHGSNNEQYF.

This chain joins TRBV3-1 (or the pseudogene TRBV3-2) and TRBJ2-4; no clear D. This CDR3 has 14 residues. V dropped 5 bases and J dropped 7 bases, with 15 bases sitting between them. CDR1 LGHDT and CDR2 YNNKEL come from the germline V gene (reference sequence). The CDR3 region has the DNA TGTGCCAGCAGCTTTGACACATTTGGGAACATTCAGTACTTC. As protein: CASSFDTFGNIQYF.

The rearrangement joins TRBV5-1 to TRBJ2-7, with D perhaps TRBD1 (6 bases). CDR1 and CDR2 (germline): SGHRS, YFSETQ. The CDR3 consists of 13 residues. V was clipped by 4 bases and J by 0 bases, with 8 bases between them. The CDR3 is CASSQGSSYEQYF. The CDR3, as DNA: TGCGCCAGCAGCCAGGGGTCCTCCTACGAGCAGTACTTC.

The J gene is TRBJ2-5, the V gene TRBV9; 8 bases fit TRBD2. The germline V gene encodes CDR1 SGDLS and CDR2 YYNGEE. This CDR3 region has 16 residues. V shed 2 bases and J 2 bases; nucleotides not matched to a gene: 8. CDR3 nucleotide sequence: TGTGCCAGCAGCGTTCTTGTAGCGGGACCACAAGAGACCCAGTACTTC. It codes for CASSVLVAGPQETQYF.

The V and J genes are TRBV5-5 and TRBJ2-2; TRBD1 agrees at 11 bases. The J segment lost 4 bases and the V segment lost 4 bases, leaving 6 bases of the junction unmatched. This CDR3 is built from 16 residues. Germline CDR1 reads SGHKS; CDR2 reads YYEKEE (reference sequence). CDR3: CASSLRDRGFTGELFF. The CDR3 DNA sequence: TGTGCCAGCAGCCTACGGGACAGGGGGTTCACCGGGGAGCTGTTTTTT. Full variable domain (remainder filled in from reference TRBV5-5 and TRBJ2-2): DAGVTQSPTHLIKTRGQQVTLRCSPISGHKSVSWYQQVLGQGPQFIFQYYEKEERGRGNFPDRFSARQFPNYSSELNVNALLLGDSALYLCASSLRDRGFTGELFFGEGSRLTVL.

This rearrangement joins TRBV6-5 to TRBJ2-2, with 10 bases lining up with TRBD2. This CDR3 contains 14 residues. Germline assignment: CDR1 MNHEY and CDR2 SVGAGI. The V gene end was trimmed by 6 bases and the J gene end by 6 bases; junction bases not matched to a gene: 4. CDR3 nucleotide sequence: TGTGCCAGCAGCGAGCGGGGGGGCCCCGGGGAGCTGTTTTTT. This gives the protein CASSERGGPGELFF.

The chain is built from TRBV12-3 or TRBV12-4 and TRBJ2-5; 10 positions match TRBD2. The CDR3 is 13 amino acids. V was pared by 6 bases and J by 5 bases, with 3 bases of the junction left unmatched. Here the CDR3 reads CASSLTSGETQYF. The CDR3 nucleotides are TGTGCCAGCAGCTTGACTAGCGGGGAGACCCAGTACTTC.

CDR3 DNA: TGTGCCAGCAGCGCCGGGAACAATCAGCCCCAGCATTTT. As protein: CASSAGNNQPQHF. The rearrangement uses TRBV7-9 and TRBJ1-5; no clear D. Germline V gives CDR1 SEHNR, CDR2 FQNEAQ (reference sequence). V lost 5 bases, J lost 3 bases, and 8 bases lay in between. CDR3 length: 13 residues.